This TCR beta chain was obtained from a study of OX40 agonist ivuxolimab in advanced cancers. General study results and limits: There was clonal expansion of CD4+ and CD8+ blood T cells by week 6 at 0.1 to 3.0 mg/kg. Not determined was the antigen specificity of the expanded peripheral T cells. On average, CD8+ T cells had more expanded clones than CD4+.

Produced via immunoSEQ multiplex PCR; TCRdb's table is partial and in-frame only. Among 48,000 or so clones listed, around nine tenths were seen once. V shed 6 bases and J 0 bases; nucleotides not matched to a gene: 5. The CDR3 has 15 amino acids. Per the germline V gene, CDR1 is SNHLY and CDR2 is FYNNEI. Remarks on this clone: Its antigen remains unidentified.

Sequences were derived from CD4+ or CD8+ T cells sorted from blood, sampled in a trial of the OX40 agonist ivuxolimab. The chain couples TRBV2 to TRBJ1-5; 7 bases align to TRBD1. This TCR was recovered from an adult with an advanced solid tumor such as melanoma, head and neck, liver or kidney cancer. The CDR3 region has the DNA TGTGCCAGCAGCCAGGGACAGATTAGCAATCAGCCCCAGCATTTT. This codes for CASSQGQISNQPQHF.